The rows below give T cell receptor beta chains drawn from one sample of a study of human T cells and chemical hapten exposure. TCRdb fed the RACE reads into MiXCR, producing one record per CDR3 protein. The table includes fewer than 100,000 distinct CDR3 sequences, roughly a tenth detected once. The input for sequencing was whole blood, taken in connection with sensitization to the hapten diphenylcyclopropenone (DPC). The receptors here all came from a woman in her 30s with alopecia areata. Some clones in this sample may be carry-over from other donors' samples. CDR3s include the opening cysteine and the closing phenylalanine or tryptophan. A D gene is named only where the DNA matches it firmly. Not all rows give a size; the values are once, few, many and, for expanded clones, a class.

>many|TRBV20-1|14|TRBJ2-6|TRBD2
CSANSGTGANVLTF
TGCAGTGCTAACAGCGGGACTGGGGCCAACGTCCTGACTTTC
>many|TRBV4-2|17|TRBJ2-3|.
CASSQVFQPGNTDTQYF
TGTGCCAGCAGCCAAGTGTTTCAACCAGGGAACACAGATACGCAGTATTTT
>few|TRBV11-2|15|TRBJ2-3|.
CASSLVGRATDTQYF
TGTGCCAGCAGCTTAGTAGGCCGGGCGACAGATACGCAGTATTTT
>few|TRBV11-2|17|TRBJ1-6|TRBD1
CASSPTEDRGRGSPLHF
TGTGCCAGCAGCCCGACAGAGGACAGGGGGCGCGGTTCACCCCTCCACTTT
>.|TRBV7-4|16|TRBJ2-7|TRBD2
CASSDIMTSATYEQYF
TGTGCCAGCAGTGACATTATGACTAGCGCGACCTACGAGCAGTACTTC
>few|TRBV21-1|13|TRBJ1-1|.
CASSTRTGINAFF
TGTGCCAGCAGCACGAGGACAGGGATAAATGCTTTCTTT
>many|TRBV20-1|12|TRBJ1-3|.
CSARTPGNTIYF
TGCAGTGCTAGGACCCCTGGAAACACCATATATTTT
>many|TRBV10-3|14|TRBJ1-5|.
CAISQGGSNQPQHF
TGTGCCATCAGCCAGGGTGGGAGCAATCAGCCCCAGCATTTT
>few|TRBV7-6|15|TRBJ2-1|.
CASSQGQGGPSEQFF
TGTGCCAGCAGCCAAGGACAGGGAGGGCCCAGTGAGCAGTTCTTC
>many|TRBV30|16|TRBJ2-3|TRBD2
CAWSRFSGGSTDTQYF
TGTGCCTGGAGTAGGTTCAGCGGGGGGAGCACAGATACGCAGTATTTT
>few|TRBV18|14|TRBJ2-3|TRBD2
CASSPVSGADTQYF
TGTGCCAGCTCACCGGTTAGCGGGGCGGATACGCAGTATTTT
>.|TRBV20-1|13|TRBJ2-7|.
CSAPSDRTYEQYF
TGCAGTGCTCCCTCCGACAGAACCTACGAGCAGTACTTC
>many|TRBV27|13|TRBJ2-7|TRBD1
CASRQGAKDEQYF
TGTGCCAGCAGACAGGGGGCTAAGGACGAGCAGTACTTC
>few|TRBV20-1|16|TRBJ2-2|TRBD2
CSAPTSGVVGTGELFF
TGCAGTGCCCCGACTAGCGGGGTCGTCGGGACCGGGGAGCTGTTTTTT
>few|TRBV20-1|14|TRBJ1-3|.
CSATARDSGNTIYF
TGCAGTGCCACGGCTCGGGACTCTGGAAACACCATATATTTT
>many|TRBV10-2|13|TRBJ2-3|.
CASSERRADTQYF
TGCGCCAGCAGTGAACGGCGGGCAGATACGCAGTATTTT
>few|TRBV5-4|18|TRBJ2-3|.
CACRGSSTDDKGTDTQYF
TGTGCCTGCCGGGGGTCCTCAACCGATGACAAAGGCACAGATACGCAGTATTTT
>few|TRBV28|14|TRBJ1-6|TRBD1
CASSPGQGSSPLHF
TGTGCCAGCAGCCCTGGACAGGGGAGCTCACCCCTCCACTTT
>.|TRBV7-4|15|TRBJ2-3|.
CASSITGPGTDTQYF
TGTGCCAGCAGCATAACAGGGCCCGGCACAGATACGCAGTATTTT
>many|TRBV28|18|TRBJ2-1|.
CASSFGQVVSFSYNEQFF
TGTGCCAGCAGTTTTGGTCAGGTTGTATCTTTCTCCTACAATGAGCAGTTCTTC
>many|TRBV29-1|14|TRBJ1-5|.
CSVRTPNSNQPQHF
TGCAGCGTTCGGACCCCAAATAGCAATCAGCCCCAGCATTTT
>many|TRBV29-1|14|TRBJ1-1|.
CSVSRTLSNTEAFF
TGCAGCGTTTCGCGGACTCTATCGAACACTGAAGCTTTCTTT
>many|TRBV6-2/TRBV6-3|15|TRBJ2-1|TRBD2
CASSSAGVDWNEQFF
TGTGCCAGCAGTTCCGCGGGAGTGGATTGGAATGAGCAGTTCTTC
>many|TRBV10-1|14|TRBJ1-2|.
CASSSYRNNYGYTF
TGCGCCAGCAGTTCCTACAGGAACAACTATGGCTACACCTTC
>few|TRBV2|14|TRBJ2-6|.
CASSASSGANVLTF
TGTGCCAGCAGTGCCAGCTCTGGGGCCAACGTCCTGACTTTC
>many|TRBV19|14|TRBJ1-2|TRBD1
CASSTGTGSAGYTF
TGTGCCAGTAGTACAGGGACAGGGTCTGCGGGCTACACCTTC
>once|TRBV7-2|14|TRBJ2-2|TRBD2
CASRGLADTGELFF
TGTGCCAGCAGGGGACTAGCGGATACCGGGGAGCTGTTTTTT
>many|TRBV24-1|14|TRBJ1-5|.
CATSETGLDQPQHF
TGTGCCACCAGTGAGACAGGTTTGGATCAGCCCCAGCATTTT
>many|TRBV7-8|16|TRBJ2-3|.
CASSSRTLQRADTQYF
TGTGCCAGCAGCTCAAGGACCCTTCAGAGGGCAGATACGCAGTATTTT
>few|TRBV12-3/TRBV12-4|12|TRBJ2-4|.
CASSSGSREQYF
TGTGCCAGCAGCTCAGGTTCCCGGGAACAGTACTTC
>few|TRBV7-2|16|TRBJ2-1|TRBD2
CASSLEGTSGVSEQFF
TGTGCCAGCAGCTTAGAGGGGACTAGCGGGGTGTCTGAGCAGTTCTTC
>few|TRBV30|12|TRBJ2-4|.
CACLRTKNIQYF
TGTGCCTGTCTTCGAACCAAAAACATTCAGTACTTC
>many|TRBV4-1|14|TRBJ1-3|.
CASSQAGTENTIYF
TGCGCCAGCAGCCAAGCCGGGACCGAAAACACCATATATTTT
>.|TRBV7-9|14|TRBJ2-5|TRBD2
CASSPSGLAGTPHF
TGTGCCAGCAGCCCGAGTGGACTAGCGGGGACCCCCCACTTC
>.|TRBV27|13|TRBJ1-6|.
CASSFAANSPLHF
TGTGCCAGCAGTTTCGCGGCCAATTCACCCCTCCACTTT
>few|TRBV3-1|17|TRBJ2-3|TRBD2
CASSQEYSGSATDTQYF
TGTGCCAGCAGCCAGGAATATAGCGGGAGTGCGACAGATACGCAGTATTTT
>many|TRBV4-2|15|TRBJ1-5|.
CASSQDGGSNQPQHF
TGTGCCAGCAGCCAAGATGGGGGAAGCAATCAGCCCCAGCATTTT
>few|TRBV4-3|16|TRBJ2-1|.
CASSRTVGPFYNEQFF
TGCGCCAGCAGTCGGACAGTGGGGCCATTCTACAATGAGCAGTTCTTC
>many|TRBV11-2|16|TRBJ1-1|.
CASSLGGWEWDTEAFF
TGTGCCAGCAGCTTAGGGGGTTGGGAGTGGGACACTGAAGCTTTCTTT
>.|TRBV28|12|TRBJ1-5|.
CASSRSNQPQHF
TGTGCCAGCAGCCGAAGCAATCAGCCCCAGCATTTT
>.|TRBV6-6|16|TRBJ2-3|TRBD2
CASRRASGVSTDTQYF
TGTGCCAGCAGGAGAGCTAGCGGGGTGAGCACAGATACGCAGTATTTT
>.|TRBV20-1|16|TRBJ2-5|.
CSARDEEDSILETQYF
TGCAGTGCTAGAGATGAGGAGGACAGTATTTTGGAGACCCAGTACTTC
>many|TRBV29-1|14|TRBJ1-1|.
CSVFLEAWDTEAFF
TGCAGCGTTTTTCTCGAAGCTTGGGACACTGAAGCTTTCTTT